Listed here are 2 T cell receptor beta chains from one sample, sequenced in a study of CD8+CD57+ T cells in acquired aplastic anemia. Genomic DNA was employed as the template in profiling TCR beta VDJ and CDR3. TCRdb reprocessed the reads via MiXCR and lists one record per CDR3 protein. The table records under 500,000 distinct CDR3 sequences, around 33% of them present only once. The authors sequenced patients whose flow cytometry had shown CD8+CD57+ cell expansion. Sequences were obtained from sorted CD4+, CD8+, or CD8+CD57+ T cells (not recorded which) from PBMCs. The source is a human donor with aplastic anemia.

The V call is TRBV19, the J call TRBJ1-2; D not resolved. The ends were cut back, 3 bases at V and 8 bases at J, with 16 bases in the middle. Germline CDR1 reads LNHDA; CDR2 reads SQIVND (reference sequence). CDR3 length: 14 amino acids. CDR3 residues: CASSMGNGDGGYTF. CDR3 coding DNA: TGTGCCAGTAGTATGGGGAATGGGGATGGAGGCTACACCTTC.

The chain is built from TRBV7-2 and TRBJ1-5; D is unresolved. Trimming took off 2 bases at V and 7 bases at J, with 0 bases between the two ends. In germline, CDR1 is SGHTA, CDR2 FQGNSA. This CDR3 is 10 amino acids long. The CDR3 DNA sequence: TGTGCCAGCAGCTTACAGCCCCAGCATTTT. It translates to CASSLQPQHF.